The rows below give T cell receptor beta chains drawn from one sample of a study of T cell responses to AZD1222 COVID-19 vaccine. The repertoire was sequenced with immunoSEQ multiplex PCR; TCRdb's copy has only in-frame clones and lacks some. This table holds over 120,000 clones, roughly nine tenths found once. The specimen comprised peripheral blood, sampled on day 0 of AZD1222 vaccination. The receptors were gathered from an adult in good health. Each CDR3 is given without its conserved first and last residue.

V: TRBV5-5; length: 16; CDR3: ASSRDREDFVRTGELF
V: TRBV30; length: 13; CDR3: AWRPGLADEETQY
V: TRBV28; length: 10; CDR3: ASSPPRFGYT
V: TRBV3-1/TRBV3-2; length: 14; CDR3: ASSQGTGRVTYEQY
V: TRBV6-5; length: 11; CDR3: ASSLTGISPLH
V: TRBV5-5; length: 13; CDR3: ASSRGTGTGQPQH
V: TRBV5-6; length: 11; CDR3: ASSLKGGHGYT
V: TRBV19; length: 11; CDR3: ASSTDWGGEAF
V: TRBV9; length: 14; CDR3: ASSALGGATRDEQY
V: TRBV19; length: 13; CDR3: ASSIFSGVATEAF
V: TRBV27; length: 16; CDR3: ASCFLSSGSSSYNEQF
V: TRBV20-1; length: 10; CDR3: SASVGYSPLH
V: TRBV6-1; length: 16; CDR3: ASSEQPSGSQSYNEQF
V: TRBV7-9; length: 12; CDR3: ASSLSQGRTEAF
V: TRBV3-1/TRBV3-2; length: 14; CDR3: ASSQGSGTDNQPQH
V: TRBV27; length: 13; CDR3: ASRTGFAYNSPLH
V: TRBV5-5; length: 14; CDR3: ASSLVWADRAGGYT
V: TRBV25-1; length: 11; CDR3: ASSEFPSNEQY
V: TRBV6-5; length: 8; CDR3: ASSSRGPF
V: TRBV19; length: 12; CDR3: ASSPGQNNEKLF
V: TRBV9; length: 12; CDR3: ASSVGTGNSPLH
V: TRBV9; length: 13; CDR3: ASSKSGPAPGEQY
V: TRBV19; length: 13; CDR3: ASSKVSSGANVLT
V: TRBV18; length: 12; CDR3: ASSPDSLNTEAF
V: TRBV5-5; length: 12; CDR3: ASSLRVVGNEQF
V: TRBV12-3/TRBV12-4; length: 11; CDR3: ASSFEDYNEQF
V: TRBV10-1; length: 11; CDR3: ASSGQGNTEAF
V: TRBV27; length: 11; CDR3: ASSLWGNQPQH
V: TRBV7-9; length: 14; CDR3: ASSLGSGGVTYEQY
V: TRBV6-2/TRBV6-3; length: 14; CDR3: ASSYEIGRGEYEQY
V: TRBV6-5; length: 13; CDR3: ASSRGQGSYNEQF
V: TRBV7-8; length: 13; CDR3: ASRQKRGPGETQY
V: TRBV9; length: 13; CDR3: ASSPRYGLTDTQY
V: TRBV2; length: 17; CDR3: ASSPPEGSSRVRTDTQY
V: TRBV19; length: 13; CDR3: ASSSGATWSYEQY
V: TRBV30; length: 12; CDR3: AGVMGAFRETQY
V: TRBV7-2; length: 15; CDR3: ASSPRLVAGGWDTQY
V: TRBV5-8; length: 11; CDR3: ASSLRLNQPQH
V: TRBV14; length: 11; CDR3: ASSQGPNYGYT
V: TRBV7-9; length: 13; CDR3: ASSLATGRNQPQH
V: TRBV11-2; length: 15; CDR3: ASSLEAQSGTIIEQF
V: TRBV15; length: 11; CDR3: ATRGTEGNTIY
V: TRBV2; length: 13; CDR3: ASSPDGNSNQPQH
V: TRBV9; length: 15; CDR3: ASSVGTGSGSYNEQF
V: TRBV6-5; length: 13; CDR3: ASSYSVGRGTEAF